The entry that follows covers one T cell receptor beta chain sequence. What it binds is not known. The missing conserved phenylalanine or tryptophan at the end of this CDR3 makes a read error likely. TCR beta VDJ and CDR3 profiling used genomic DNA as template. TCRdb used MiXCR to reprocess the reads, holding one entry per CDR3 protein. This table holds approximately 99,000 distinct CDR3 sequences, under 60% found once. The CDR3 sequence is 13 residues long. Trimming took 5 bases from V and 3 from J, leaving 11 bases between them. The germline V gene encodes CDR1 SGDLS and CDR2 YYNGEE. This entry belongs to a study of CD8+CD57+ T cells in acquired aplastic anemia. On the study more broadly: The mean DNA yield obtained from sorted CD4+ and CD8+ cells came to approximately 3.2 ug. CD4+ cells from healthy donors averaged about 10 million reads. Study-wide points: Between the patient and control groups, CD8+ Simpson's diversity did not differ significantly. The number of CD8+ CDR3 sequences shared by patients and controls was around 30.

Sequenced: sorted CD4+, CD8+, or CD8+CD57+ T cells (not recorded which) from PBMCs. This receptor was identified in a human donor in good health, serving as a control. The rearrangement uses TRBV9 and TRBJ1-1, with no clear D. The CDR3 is CASSPPRDTEAFS. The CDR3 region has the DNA TGTGCCAGCAGTCCTCCACGGGACACTGAAGCTTTCTCT.